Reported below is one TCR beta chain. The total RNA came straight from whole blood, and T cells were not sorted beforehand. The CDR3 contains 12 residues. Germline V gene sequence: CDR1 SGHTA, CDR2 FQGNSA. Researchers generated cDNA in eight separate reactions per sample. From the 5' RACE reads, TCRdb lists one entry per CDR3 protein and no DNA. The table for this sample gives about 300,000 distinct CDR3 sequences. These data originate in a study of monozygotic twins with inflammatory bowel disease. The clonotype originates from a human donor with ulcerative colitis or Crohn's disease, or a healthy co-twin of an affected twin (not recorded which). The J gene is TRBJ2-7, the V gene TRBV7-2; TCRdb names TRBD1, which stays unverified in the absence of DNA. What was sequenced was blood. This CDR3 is CASSFDRAEQYF.